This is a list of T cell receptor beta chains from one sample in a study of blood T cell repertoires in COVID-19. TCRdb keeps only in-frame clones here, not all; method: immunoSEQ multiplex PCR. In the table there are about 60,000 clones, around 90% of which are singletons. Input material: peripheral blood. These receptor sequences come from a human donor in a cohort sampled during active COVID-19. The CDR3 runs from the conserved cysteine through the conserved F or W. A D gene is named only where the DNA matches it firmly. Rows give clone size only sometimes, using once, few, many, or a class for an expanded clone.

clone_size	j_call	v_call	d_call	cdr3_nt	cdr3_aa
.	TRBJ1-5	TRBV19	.	TGTGCCAGTAGTATAGACCTGAATCAGCCCCAGCATTTT	CASSIDLNQPQHF
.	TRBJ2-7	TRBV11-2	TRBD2	TGTGCCAGCAGCTCGGGCTATCCTAGCGGAACCTACGAGCAGTACTTC	CASSSGYPSGTYEQYF
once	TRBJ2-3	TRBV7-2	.	TGTGCCAGCAGCTTAGGGGGCGCAGATACGCAGTATTTT	CASSLGGADTQYF
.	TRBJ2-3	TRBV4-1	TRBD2	TGCGCCAGCAGCCCTGCCCTTCAAGCGGGGGGGGGTACGCAGTATTTT	CASSPALQAGGGTQYF
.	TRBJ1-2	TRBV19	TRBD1	TGTGCCAGTAGAACCCTACCGACCGGGACAGAGCATGGCTACACCTTC	CASRTLPTGTEHGYTF
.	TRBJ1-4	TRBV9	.	TGTGCCAGCAGCGTCGCAGGGTCAGGAGAAAAACTGTTTTTT	CASSVAGSGEKLFF
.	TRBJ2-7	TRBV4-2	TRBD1	TGTGCCAGCAGCCAGCCGGGACAGGCTCCCGAGCAGTACTTC	CASSQPGQAPEQYF
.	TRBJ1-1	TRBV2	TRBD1	TGTGCCAGCACCAAGGGGGCTTTAATGAACACTGAAGCTTTCTTT	CASTKGALMNTEAFF
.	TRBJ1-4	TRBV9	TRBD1	TGTGCCAGCAGCAGAGGGACAGGGACAACTAATGAAAAACTGTTTTTT	CASSRGTGTTNEKLFF
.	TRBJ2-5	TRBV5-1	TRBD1	TGCGCCAGCAGCACGGGACAGGGCCCCCAAGAGACCCAGTACTTC	CASSTGQGPQETQYF
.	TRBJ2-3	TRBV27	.	TGTGCCAGCAGTCCCGGACAGGGCCTAGCGGGATCCGTAGATACGCAGTATTTT	CASSPGQGLAGSVDTQYF
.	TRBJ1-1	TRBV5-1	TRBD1	TGCGCCAGCAGCCCGACAGGGGGAGTCGGCACTGAAGCTTTCTTT	CASSPTGGVGTEAFF
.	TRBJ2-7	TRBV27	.	TGTGCCAGCAGTCCACGCGAGGGCCGCGAGCAGTACTTC	CASSPREGREQYF
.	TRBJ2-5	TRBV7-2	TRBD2	TGTGCCAGCAGCTTAGTCTCTAGCGGGCGACAAGAGACCCAGTACTTC	CASSLVSSGRQETQYF
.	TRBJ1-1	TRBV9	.	TGTGCCAGCAGCGCACAGGGAAAGAACACTGAAGCTTTCTTT	CASSAQGKNTEAFF
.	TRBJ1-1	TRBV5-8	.	TGTGCCAGCAGCCACCGGGGGGTGAACACTGAAGCTTTCTTT	CASSHRGVNTEAFF
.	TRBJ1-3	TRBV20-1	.	TGCAGTGCTTCAGGGGGAAACACCATATATTTT	CSASGGNTIYF
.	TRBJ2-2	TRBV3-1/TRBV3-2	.	TGTGCCAGCAGCCAGATAGGGGCGGCGAACACCGGGGAGCTGTTTTTT	CASSQIGAANTGELFF
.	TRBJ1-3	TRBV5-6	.	TGTGCCAGCAGCTATAACGGACACCCGAGCTCTGGAAACACCATATATTTT	CASSYNGHPSSGNTIYF
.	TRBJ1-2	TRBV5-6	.	TGTGCCAGCAGCCCGCGGGGTGCCCCCTATGGCTACACCTTC	CASSPRGAPYGYTF
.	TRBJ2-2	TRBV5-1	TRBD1	TGCGCCAGCAGCCTCCGGGACAGGGGGCAGAACACCGGGGAGCTGTTTTTT	CASSLRDRGQNTGELFF
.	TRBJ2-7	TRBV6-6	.	TGTGCCAGCAGTACCGGACAGAGCGAGCAGTACTTC	CASSTGQSEQYF
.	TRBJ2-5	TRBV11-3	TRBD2	TGTGCCAGCAGATTTTGGACTAGCGGGGATTGTGAGACCCAGTACTTC	CASRFWTSGDCETQYF
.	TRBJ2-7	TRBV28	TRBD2	TGTGCCAGCAGTTTAGCGGGAGGGGGGTCCTACGAGCAGTACTTC	CASSLAGGGSYEQYF
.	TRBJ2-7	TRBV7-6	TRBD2	TGTGCCAGCAGCTTAAGGCTAGCGGGGGATTTCTCCTACGAGCAGTACTTC	CASSLRLAGDFSYEQYF
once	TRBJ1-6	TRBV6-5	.	TGTGCCAGCAGGACAGACTATAATTCACCCCTCCACTTT	CASRTDYNSPLHF
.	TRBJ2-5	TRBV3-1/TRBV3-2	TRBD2	TGTGCCAGCAGCCAGGGACTAGCGGGAGGGCAAGAGACCCAGTACTTC	CASSQGLAGGQETQYF
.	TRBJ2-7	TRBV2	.	TGTGCCAGCAGTGGCTTAAGGGACACCCGTGCGTACTTC	CASSGLRDTRAYF
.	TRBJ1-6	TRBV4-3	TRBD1	TGCGCCAGCAGCCAAGATCGTATGACAGGGAGGAATTCACCCCTCCACTTT	CASSQDRMTGRNSPLHF
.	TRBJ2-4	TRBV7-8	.	TGTGCCAGCAGCTCGGACATCTTATTAGCCAAAAACATTCAGTACTTC	CASSSDILLAKNIQYF
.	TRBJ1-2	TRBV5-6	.	TGTGCCAGCAGCTTTCGCACTTCCCCCTATGGCTACACCTTC	CASSFRTSPYGYTF
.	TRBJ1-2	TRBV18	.	TGTGCCAGCTCACGGGACATCCTTGGCTACACCTTC	CASSRDILGYTF
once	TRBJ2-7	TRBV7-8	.	TGTGCCAGCAGCTGGGGCGACATAATTAAGGACGAGCAGTACTTC	CASSWGDIIKDEQYF
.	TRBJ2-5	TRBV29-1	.	TGCAGCGTTGAAGATCCGCAGGGGATGTACCAAGAGACCCAGTACTTC	CSVEDPQGMYQETQYF
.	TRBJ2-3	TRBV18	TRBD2	TGTGCCAGCTCACCACCTGGACTAGCGGGAGGTACAGATACGCAGTATTTT	CASSPPGLAGGTDTQYF
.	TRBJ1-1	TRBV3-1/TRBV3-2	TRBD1	TGTGCCAGCAGCCCAGGTGTGGGACAGGGTGGCACTGAAGCTTTCTTT	CASSPGVGQGGTEAFF
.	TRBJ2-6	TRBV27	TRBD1	TGTGCCAGCAGTTTAAGGGGGACAGTGCTCCTCTCTGGGGCCAACGTCCTGACTTTC	CASSLRGTVLLSGANVLTF
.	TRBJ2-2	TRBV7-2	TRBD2	TGTGCCAGCAGGAGGGAGGGCGGGAGGAACACCGGGGAGCTGTTTTTT	CASRREGGRNTGELFF
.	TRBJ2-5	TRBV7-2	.	TGTGCCAGCAGCCTAGGCGGGGGCAGGGCTGAGACCCAGTACTTC	CASSLGGGRAETQYF
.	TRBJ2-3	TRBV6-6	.	TGTGCCAGCACCGGAACCAGGGGCGCAGATACGCAGTATTTT	CASTGTRGADTQYF
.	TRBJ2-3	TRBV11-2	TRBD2	TGTGCCAGCAGCTTAGACCTAACAGGCGGGGGAGATACGCAGTATTTT	CASSLDLTGGGDTQYF
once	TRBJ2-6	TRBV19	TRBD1	TGTGCCAGTAGTCCCGGACAGGGGAGGCCTGGGGCCAACGTCCTGACTTTC	CASSPGQGRPGANVLTF
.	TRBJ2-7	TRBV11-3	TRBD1	TGTGCCAGCAGCACGGGACAGCACTACGAGCAGTACTTC	CASSTGQHYEQYF
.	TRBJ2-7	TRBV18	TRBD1	TGTGCCAGCTCACCGATCAGGACAGGGGGCTTTTCGTCCTACGAGCAGTACTTC	CASSPIRTGGFSSYEQYF
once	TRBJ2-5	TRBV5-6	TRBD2	TGTGCCAGCAGCTTGGTGACTAGCGAAGAGACCCAGTACTTC	CASSLVTSEETQYF
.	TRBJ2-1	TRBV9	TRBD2	TGTGCCAGCAGCGTGACGGGGGGTGACAATGAGCAGTTCTTC	CASSVTGGDNEQFF
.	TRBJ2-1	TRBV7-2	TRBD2	TGTGCCAGCAGCTTAGTATGGCTAGCGGGTAATGAGCAGTTCTTC	CASSLVWLAGNEQFF
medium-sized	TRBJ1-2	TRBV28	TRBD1	TGTGCCAGCAGTTTTGCTTACAGGGGCGCTAATGGCTACACCTTC	CASSFAYRGANGYTF
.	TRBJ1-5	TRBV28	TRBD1	TGTGCCAGCAGTCCCCGACAGGGGGGTCAGCCCCAGCATTTT	CASSPRQGGQPQHF
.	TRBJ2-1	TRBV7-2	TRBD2	TGTGCCAGCAGCCCCTGGGGGGGGAGCTCCTACAATGAGCAGTTCTTC	CASSPWGGSSYNEQFF
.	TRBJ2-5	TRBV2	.	TGTGCCAGCAGTGACCTCGCGTCTAGAGACGTCCAAGAGACCCAGTACTTC	CASSDLASRDVQETQYF
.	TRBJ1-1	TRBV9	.	TGTGCCAGCAGCGTAGTAAAGGGGGTCACTGAAGCTTTCTTT	CASSVVKGVTEAFF